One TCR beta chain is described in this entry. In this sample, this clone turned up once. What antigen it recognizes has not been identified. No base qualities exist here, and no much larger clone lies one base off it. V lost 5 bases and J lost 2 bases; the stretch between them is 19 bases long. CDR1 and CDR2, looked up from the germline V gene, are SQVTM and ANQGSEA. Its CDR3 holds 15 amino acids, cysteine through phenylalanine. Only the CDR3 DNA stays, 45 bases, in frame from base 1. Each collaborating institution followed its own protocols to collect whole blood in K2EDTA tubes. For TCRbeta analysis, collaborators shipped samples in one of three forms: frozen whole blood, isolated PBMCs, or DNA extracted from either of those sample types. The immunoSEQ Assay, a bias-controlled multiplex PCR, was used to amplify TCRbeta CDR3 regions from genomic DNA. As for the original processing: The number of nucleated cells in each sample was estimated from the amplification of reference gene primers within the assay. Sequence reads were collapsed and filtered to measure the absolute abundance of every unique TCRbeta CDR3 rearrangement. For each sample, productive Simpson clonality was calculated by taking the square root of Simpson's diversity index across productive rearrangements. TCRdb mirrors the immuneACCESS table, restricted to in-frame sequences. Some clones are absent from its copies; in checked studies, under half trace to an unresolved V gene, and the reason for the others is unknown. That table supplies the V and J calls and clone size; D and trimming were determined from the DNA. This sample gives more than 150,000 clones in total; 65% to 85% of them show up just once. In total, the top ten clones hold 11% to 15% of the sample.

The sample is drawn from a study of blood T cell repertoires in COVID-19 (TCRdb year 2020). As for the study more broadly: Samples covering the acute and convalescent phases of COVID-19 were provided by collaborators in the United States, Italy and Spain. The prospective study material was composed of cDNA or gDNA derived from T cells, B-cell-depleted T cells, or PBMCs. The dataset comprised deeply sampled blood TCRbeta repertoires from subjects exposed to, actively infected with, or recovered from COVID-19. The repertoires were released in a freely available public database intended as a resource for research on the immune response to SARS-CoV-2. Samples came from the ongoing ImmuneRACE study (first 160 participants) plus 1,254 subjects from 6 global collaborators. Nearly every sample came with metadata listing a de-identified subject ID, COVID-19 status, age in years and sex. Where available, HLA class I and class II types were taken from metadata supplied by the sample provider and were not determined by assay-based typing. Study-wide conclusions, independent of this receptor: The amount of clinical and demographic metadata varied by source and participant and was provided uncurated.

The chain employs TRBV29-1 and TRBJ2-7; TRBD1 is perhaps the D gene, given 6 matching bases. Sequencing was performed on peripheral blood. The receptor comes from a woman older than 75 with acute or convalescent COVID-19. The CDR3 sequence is CSVTTLGAATYEQYF. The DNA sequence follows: TGCAGCGTTACTACGTTGGGGGCAGCAACCTACGAGCAGTACTTC.